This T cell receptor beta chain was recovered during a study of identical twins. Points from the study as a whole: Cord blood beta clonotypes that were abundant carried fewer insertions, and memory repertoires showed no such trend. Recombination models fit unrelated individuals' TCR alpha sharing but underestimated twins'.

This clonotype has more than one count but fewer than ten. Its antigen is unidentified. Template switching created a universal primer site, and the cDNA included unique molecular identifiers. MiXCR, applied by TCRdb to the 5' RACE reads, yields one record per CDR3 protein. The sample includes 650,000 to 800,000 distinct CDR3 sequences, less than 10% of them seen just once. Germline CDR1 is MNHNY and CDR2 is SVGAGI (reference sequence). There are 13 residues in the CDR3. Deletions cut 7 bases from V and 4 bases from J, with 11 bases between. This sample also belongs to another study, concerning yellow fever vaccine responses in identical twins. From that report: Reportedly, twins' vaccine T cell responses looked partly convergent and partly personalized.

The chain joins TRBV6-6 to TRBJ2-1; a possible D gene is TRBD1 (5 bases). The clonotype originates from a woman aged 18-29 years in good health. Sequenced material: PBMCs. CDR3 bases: TGTGCCAGCACTGCAGGGTTGTACAATGAGCAGTTCTTC. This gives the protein CASTAGLYNEQFF.